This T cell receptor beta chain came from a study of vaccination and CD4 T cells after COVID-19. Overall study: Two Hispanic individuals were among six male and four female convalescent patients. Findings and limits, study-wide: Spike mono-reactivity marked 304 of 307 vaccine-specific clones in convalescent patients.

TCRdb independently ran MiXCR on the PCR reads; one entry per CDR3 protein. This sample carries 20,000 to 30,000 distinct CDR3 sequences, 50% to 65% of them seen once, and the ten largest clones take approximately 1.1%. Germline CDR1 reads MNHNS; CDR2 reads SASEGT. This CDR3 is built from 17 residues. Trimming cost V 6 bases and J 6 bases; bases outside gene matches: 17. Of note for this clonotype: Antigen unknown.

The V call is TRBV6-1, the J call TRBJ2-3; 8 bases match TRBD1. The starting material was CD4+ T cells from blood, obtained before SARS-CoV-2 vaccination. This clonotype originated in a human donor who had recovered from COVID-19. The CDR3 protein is CASSRAGGLEVPDTQYF. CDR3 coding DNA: TGTGCCAGCAGCCGGGCAGGGGGCCTAGAGGTCCCCGATACGCAGTATTTT.